The 10 T cell receptor beta chains below were found in one sample sequenced in a study of T cells in women clearing cervical HPV infection (dated by TCRdb to the late 2010s). The library was produced with the immunoSEQ multiplex PCR assay. TCRdb took over this immuneACCESS table, retaining in-frame rearrangements with V and J assigned. Such tables are incomplete; in checked studies, under half of the missing clones stem from an unresolved V gene, and the remainder is unexplained. The sample's records list under 45,000 clones. The top ten clonotypes cover under 7% of the sample. Sequencing was done on a sample of blood buffy coat. The receptor set was obtained from a woman aged 18 to 75 with a cervical HPV16 infection that either progressed to CIN3+ or cleared (not recorded which).

A remark on this clone: The read terminates 3 residues before the CDR3 end, so the remaining end is supplied by the germline J gene. The gene calls are TRBV5-6 and TRBJ2-2; 9 bases match TRBD1. Germline CDR1 and CDR2: SGHDT and YYEEEE. This CDR3 is 14 amino acids long. Partial CDR3 DNA: TGTGCCAGCAGCTTAGGACAGGGGAATGAAAAG. It encodes CASSLGQGNEK. The complete CDR3 sequence is CASSLGQGNEKLFF. Looking up the rest from reference TRBV5-6 and TRBJ2-2 gives the full variable domain: DAGVTQSPTHLIKTRGQQVTLRCSPKSGHDTVSWYQQALGQGPQFIFQYYEEEERQRGNFPDRFSGHQFPNYSSELNVNALLLGDSALYLCASSLGQGNEKLFFGEGSRLTVL.

As regards this clone: The observed sequence ends 3 residues before the CDR3 terminus, with the missing tail filled in from the germline J gene. The rearrangement joins TRBV19 to TRBJ1-2; no reliable D call. Germline V gives CDR1 LNHDA, CDR2 SQIVND (reference sequence). CDR3 size: 12 residues. The covered CDR3 bases are TGTGCCAGTAGACTTAGCGGTGATACC. Translating it yields CASRLSGDT. The full CDR3 reads CASRLSGDTYTF.

The DNA read from the CDR3 is TGCAGTGCTAGTGACCCGGGACAGCCTAATGAAAAA. This encodes CSASDPGQPNEK. From start to end, the CDR3 is CSASDPGQPNEKLFF. The V gene is TRBV20-1, the J gene TRBJ1-4, with 7 nucleotides matching TRBD1. The read ends 3 residues before the CDR3 terminus; that terminus is restored from the germline J gene. This CDR3 has 15 residues. With V trimmed by 3 bases and J by 3 bases, 7 bases remained unmatched. Germline V lookup: CDR1 DFQATT, CDR2 SNEGSKA (reference sequence).

A word on this clone: The read is 3 residues too short to cover the CDR3 end, so that end is filled in from the germline J gene. This same CDR3 is encoded by further DNA sequences in the sample. The chain links TRBV29-1 to TRBJ1-1; D is possibly TRBD1 (5 bases). Per the germline V gene, CDR1 is SQVTM and CDR2 is ANQGSEA. The CDR3 is 13 residues long. The sequenced part of the CDR3 DNA is TGCAGCGTTGTAGATACCGGGGGAGGGGTC. It specifies CSVVDTGGGV. The CDR3 in its entirety is CSVVDTGGGVAFF.

Turning to this clone: Read data end 3 residues before the CDR3 end; the end is taken from the germline J gene. This chain links TRBV5-1 with TRBJ2-3, with TRBD2 as a possible D gene (5 bases). CDR3 length: 13 residues. Germline CDR1 SGHRS, CDR2 YFSETQ. V shed 0 bases and J shed 6 bases, with 8 bases lying between them. The sequenced CDR3 bases are TGCGCCAGCAGCTTGGCTAGCCTGGATACG. As protein: CASSLASLDT. The entire CDR3 sequence reads CASSLASLDTQYF.

For this clone: From the germline J gene comes the end of the CDR3, since the read stops 3 residues before it. This chain connects TRBV28 to TRBJ2-5; weak D call: TRBD2 (6 bases). The CDR3 has 13 amino acids. V was trimmed by 5 bases and J by 3 bases, leaving 10 bases between them. Germline loops: CDR1 MDHEN, CDR2 SYDVKM. The sequenced part of the CDR3 DNA is TGTGCCAGCAGTCAAGGACTAAAAGAGACC. Its protein product is CASSQGLKET. The full-length CDR3 reads as CASSQGLKETQYF.

The CDR3 sequence is CASSLEWGGGYGYTF. The part of the CDR3 DNA that was read is TGTGCCAGCAGCCTTGAGTGGGGGGGCGGCTATGGC. The gene calls are TRBV11-2 and TRBJ1-2, with a weak D call TRBD1 (6 bases). The CDR3 end falls 3 residues outside the read, so it is completed with the germline J gene. The CDR3 runs 15 residues. Germline CDR1 and CDR2: SGHAT and FQNNGV. The V end was cut by 5 bases, the J end by 4 bases, with 17 bases between.

A word on this clone: Sequencing ends 3 residues short of the CDR3 end; the germline J gene provides the rest. The chain recombines TRBV2 with TRBJ2-1, with 8 positions matching TRBD2. CDR3 length equals 14 residues. Germline lookup yields CDR1 SNHLY and CDR2 FYNNEI. With V trimmed by 11 bases and J by 0 bases, 6 bases remained unmatched. The CDR3 bases that were read are TGTGCCCGCCACAGCGGGAGCTCCTACAATGAG. Its protein product is CARHSGSSYNE. The complete CDR3 sequence is CARHSGSSYNEQFF.

A note on this clone: The read ends 3 residues early relative to the CDR3; the germline J gene fills the gap. The chain employs TRBV30 and TRBJ2-2; 7 bases map to TRBD1. Germline CDR1 and CDR2: GTSNPN and SVGIG (reference sequence). The CDR3 sequence is 15 residues long. Partial CDR3 DNA: TGTGCCTGGAGTGTTCGACAGGGCGTAAATGAAAAG. It translates to CAWSVRQGVNEK. The full CDR3 is CAWSVRQGVNEKLFF.

Its frequency marks this clone as medium-sized. The read ends 3 residues before the CDR3 terminus; that terminus is restored from the germline J gene. The V call is TRBV29-1, the J call TRBJ2-3; a weak D match, TRBD1 (5 bases). The CDR3 has 12 amino acids. CDR1 is SQVTM, CDR2 ANQGSEA, per germline. V lost 3 bases to trimming and J lost 2 bases, with 6 bases between them. CDR3 bases read: TGCAGCGTTGATGGACACACAGATACG. It codes for CSVDGHTDT. The complete CDR3 protein is CSVDGHTDTQYF.